Sequencing of this T cell receptor beta chain was carried out in a study of blood T cell repertoires in COVID-19 (dated by TCRdb to the early 2020s). About the full investigation: Samples covering the acute and convalescent phases of COVID-19 were provided by collaborators in the United States, Italy and Spain. The prospective study material was composed of cDNA or gDNA derived from T cells, B-cell-depleted T cells, or PBMCs. Subjects who had been exposed to COVID-19, were actively infected with it, or had recovered from it provided the deeply sampled blood TCRbeta repertoires that made up the dataset. A freely available public database, intended as a resource for researchers studying the immune response to SARS-CoV-2, is where the repertoires were released. Samples came from the ongoing ImmuneRACE study (first 160 participants) plus 1,254 subjects from 6 global collaborators. A de-identified subject ID, COVID-19 status, age in years and sex were almost always included in the sample metadata. Where HLA class I and class II types were available, the types were taken from metadata supplied by the sample provider, not from assay-based typing.

Trimming accounts for 7 bases at V and 1 base at J, while the number of junction bases matched to no gene is 1. Counted from cysteine to phenylalanine, this CDR3 has 13 amino acids. CDR3 DNA only is kept here, 39 bases in frame from base 1. CDR1 is given as SGHTS and CDR2 as YDEGEE, both from the germline V gene. With regard to this clone: No cognate antigen has been identified for it. There are no base qualities to consult, and no much larger clone falls within one base.

TCRbeta CDR3 regions were amplified from genomic DNA using the immunoSEQ Assay, a bias-controlled multiplex PCR. In the paper's pipeline: Within the assay, amplification of reference gene primers was used to estimate how many nucleated cells each sample contained. Sequence reads were collapsed and filtered to measure the absolute abundance of every unique TCRbeta CDR3 rearrangement. For each sample, productive Simpson clonality was calculated as the square root of Simpson's diversity index across productive rearrangements. The source is immuneACCESS, and TCRdb retained only in-frame sequences with V and J called. Part of the clones is not carried over; for the studies checked, unresolved V genes explain less than half of this, and the remainder is unexplained. V, J and clone size derive from that table, while D and trimming were established from the DNA sequence. The sample contains tens of thousands of clones, more than 75% of them found a single time. The top ten clonotypes cover about 1% of the sample.

On the study overall, not on this receptor specifically: How much clinical and demographic metadata was included differed by source and by participant, and the metadata was provided uncurated.

Each collaborating institution followed its own protocols to collect whole blood in K2EDTA tubes. Collaborator samples were shipped for TCRbeta analysis as frozen whole blood, isolated PBMCs, or DNA extracted from either sample type. The chain couples TRBV5-8 to TRBJ2-4; 8 bases in the middle match TRBD1. This TCR came from a human donor in a cohort sampled during active COVID-19. The sequenced sample consisted of peripheral blood. The DNA sequence is given as TGTGCCAGCGACAGGGGTGCCAAAAACATTCAGTACTTC. Translated, it gives CASDRGAKNIQYF.